This T cell receptor (beta chain) stems from a study of cytomegalovirus exposure and HLA in healthy donors. Across the study: Of 300 to 500 genotyped donors, roughly 80% clustered with self-reported Caucasian donors. Study conclusions and caveats: 150 to 200 TCR beta chains were listed as cytomegalovirus-associated.

Nobody wrote down the CMV serostatus of this donor. For this clone: Its antigen is currently unknown.

Trimming shortened V by 2 bases and J by 5 bases, and 6 bases separated the two germline ends. Per germline, CDR1 SNHLY and CDR2 FYNNEI. CDR3 size: 12 residues. PCR employed 60 Vbeta and 13 Jbeta primers. Some clones are missing from TCRdb's copy, which holds only in-frame ones; the method was immunoSEQ multiplex PCR. This sample yields approximately 120,000 clones, of which 74% are seen a single time; approximately 2.2% belongs to the top ten. This chain links TRBV2 with TRBJ2-5; D is uncertain. The sequence was obtained from a human donor in good health. The sequenced sample consisted of PBMCs. CDR3 loop: CASSEQRETQYF. DNA for the CDR3: TGTGCCAGCAGTGAACAACGGGAGACCCAGTACTTC. Full variable domain (rest looked up from reference TRBV2 and TRBJ2-5): EPEVTQTPSHQVTQMGQEVILRCVPISNHLYFYWYRQILGQKVEFLVSFYNNEISEKSEIFDDQFSVERPDGSNFTLKIRSTKLEDSAMYFCASSEQRETQYFGPGTRLLVL.